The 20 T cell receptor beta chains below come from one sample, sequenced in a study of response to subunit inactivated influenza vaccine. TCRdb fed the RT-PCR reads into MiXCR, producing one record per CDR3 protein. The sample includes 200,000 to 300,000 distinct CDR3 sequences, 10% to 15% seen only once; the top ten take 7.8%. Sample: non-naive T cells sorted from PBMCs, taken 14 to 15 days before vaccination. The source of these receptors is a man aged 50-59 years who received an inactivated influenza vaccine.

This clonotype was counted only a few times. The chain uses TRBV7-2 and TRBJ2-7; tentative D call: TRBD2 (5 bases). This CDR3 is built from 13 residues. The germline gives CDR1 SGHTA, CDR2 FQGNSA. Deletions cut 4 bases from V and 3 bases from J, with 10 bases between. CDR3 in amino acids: CASSSGIYYEQYF. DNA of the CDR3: TGTGCCAGCAGCTCCGGGATCTACTACGAGCAGTACTTC.

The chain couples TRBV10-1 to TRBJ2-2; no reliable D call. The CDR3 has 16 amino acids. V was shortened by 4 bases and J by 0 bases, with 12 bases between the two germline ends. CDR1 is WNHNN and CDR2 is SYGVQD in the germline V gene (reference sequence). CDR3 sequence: CASSAGRASNTGELFF. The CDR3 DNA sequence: TGCGCCAGCAGTGCGGGCAGAGCCTCGAACACCGGGGAGCTGTTTTTT.

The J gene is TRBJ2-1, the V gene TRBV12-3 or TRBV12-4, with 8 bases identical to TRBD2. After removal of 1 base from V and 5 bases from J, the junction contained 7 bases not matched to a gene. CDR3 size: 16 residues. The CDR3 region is CASSLVGLAENNEQFF. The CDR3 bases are TGTGCCAGCAGTTTAGTCGGACTAGCAGAGAACAATGAGCAGTTCTTC.

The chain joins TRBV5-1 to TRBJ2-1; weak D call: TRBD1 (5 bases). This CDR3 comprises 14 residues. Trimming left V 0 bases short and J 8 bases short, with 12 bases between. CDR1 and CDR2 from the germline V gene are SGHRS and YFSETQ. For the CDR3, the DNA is TGCGCCAGCAGCTTGGTAGGGGTCTTGGATGAGCAGTTCTTC. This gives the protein CASSLVGVLDEQFF.

The DNA of the CDR3 is TGTGCCAGCAGATCAAGACAGATGAACACTGAAGCTTTCTTT. Protein: CASRSRQMNTEAFF. The rearrangement links TRBV6-6 to TRBJ1-1; a weak D match, TRBD1 (5 bases). V was shortened by 6 bases and J by 0 bases, with 11 bases between the two germline ends. CDR1 is MNHNY, CDR2 SVGAGI, per germline (reference sequence). The CDR3 spans 14 residues.

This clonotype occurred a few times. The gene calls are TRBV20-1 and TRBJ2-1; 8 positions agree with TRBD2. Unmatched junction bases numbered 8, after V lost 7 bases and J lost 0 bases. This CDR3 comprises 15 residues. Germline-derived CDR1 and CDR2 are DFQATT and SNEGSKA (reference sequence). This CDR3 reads CSVATGTSSYNEQFF. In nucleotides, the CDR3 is TGCAGTGTCGCCACCGGGACTAGCTCCTACAATGAGCAGTTCTTC.

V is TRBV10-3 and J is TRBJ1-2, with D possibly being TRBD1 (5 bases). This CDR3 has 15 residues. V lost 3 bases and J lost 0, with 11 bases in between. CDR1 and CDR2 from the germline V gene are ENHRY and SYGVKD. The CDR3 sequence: CAISESGSANYGYTF. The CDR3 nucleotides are TGTGCCATCAGTGAATCAGGGTCAGCTAACTATGGCTACACCTTC.

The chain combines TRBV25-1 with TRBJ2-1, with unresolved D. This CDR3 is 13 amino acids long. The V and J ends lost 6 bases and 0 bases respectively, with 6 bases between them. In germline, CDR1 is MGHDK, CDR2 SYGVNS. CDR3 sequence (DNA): TGTGCCAGCAGGAAGGCCTCCTACAATGAGCAGTTCTTC. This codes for CASRKASYNEQFF.

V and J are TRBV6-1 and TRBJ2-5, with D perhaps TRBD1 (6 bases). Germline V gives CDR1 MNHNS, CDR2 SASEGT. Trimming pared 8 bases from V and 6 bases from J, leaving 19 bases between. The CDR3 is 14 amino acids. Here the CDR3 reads CASSTWGQGQTQYF. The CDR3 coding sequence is TGTGCCAGCTCGACTTGGGGACAAGGGCAGACCCAGTACTTC.

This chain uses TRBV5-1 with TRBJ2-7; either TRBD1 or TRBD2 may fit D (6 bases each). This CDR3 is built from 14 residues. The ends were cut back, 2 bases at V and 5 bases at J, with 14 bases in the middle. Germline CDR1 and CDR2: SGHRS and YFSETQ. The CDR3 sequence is CASSLGGRGDEQYF. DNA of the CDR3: TGCGCCAGCAGCTTAGGGGGGAGAGGGGACGAGCAGTACTTC.

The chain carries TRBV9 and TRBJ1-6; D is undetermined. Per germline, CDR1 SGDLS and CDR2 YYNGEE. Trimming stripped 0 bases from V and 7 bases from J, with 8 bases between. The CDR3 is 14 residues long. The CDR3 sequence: CASSVEQTNSPLHF. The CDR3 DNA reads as TGTGCCAGCAGCGTAGAGCAGACGAATTCACCCCTCCACTTT.

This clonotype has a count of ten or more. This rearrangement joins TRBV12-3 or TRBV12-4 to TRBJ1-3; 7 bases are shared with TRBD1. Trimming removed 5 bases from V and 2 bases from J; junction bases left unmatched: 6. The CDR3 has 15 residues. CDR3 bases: TGTGCCAGCAGTATCCGGGACAGTGCTGGAAACACCATATATTTT. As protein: CASSIRDSAGNTIYF.

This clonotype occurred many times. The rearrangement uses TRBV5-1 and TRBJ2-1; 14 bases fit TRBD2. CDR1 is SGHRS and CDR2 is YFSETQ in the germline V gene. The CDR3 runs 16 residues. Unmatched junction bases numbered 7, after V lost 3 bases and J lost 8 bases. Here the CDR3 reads CASSWGTSGGVDEQFF. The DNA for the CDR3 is TGCGCCAGCAGCTGGGGGACTAGCGGGGGAGTCGATGAGCAGTTCTTC.

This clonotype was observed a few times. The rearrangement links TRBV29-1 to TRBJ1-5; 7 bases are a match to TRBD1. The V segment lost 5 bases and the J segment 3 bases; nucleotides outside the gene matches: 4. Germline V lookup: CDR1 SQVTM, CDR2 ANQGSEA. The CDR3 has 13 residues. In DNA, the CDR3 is TGCAGCGTTAGCCAGGGGGACAATCAGCCCCAGCATTTT. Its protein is CSVSQGDNQPQHF.

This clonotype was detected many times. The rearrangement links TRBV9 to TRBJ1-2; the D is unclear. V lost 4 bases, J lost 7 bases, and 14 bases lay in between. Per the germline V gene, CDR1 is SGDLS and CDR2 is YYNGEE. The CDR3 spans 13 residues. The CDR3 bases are TGTGCCAGCAGCTCCGCCAGTTTTCCTGGCTACACCTTC. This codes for CASSSASFPGYTF.

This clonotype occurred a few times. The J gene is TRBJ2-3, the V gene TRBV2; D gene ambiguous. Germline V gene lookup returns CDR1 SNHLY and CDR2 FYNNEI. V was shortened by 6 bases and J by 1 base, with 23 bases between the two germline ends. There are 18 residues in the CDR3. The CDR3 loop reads CASSLSSVRTVRTDTQYF. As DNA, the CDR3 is TGTGCCAGCAGCCTTTCCTCCGTCAGAACGGTGCGCACAGATACGCAGTATTTT.

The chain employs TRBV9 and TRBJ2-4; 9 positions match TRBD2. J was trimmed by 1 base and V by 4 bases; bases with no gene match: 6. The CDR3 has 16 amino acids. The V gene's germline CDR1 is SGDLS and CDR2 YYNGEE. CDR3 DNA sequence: TGTGCCAGCAGCCCCCGCGGGGGGGCGGCCAAAAACATTCAGTACTTC. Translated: CASSPRGGAAKNIQYF.

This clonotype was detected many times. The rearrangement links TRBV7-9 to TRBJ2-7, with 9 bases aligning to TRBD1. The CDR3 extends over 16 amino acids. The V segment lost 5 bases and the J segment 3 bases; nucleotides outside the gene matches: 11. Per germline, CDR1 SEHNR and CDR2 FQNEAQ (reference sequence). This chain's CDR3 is CASSPRSDRGLYEQYF. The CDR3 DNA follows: TGTGCCAGCAGCCCCCGGTCGGACAGGGGCCTCTACGAGCAGTACTTC.

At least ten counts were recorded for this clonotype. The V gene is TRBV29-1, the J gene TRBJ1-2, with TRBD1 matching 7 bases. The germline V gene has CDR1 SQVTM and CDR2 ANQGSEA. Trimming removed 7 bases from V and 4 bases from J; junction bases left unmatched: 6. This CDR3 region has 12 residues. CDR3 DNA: TGCAGCGCTCTGGGACAGATCTATGGCTACACCTTC. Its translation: CSALGQIYGYTF. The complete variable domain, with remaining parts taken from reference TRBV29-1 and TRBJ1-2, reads SAVISQKPSRDICQRGTSLTIQCQVDSQVTMMFWYRQQPGQSLTLIATANQGSEATYESGFVIDKFPISRPNLTFSTLTVSNMSPEDSSIYLCSALGQIYGYTFGSGTRLTVV.

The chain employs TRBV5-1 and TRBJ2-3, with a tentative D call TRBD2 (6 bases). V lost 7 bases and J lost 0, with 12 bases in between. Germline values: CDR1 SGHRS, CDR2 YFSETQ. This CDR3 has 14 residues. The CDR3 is CASAIAASTDTQYF. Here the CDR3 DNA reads TGCGCCAGCGCGATAGCGGCTAGCACAGATACGCAGTATTTT. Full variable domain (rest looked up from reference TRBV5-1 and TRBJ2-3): KAGVTQTPRYLIKTRGQQVTLSCSPISGHRSVSWYQQTPGQGLQFLFEYFSETQRNKGNFPGRFSGRQFSNSRSEMNVSTLELGDSALYLCASAIAASTDTQYFGPGTRLTVL.